This paragraph reports one TCR beta chain. Its antigen is not identified. The CDR3 totals 13 residues. Germline CDR1 SQVTM, CDR2 ANQGSEA. Trimming left V 4 bases short and J 4 bases short, with 13 bases between. Deep-level assay runs were performed. Several immunoSEQ 96-well plates shared each subset's DNA, each plate a replicate. Sequencing was performed with immunoSEQ multiplex PCR; in TCRdb, only in-frame clones are kept and a portion is missing. The sample records 450,000 to 500,000 clones, approximately 78% being singletons. The sample comes from a study of shared clonotypes between healthy human individuals. The overall study: The donor pool was made up of two women and three men aged 18 to 49. Study findings and constraints: Genetic and exposure-history diversity was limited by the small donor number.

Sequencing used PBMCs. The chain employs TRBV29-1 and TRBJ1-1; D is uncertain. The clonotype was recovered from a woman in her thirties or forties in good health. Some clones in this sample may be carry-over from other donors' samples. This CDR3 is CSVVPSMSTEAFF. The CDR3, as DNA: TGCAGCGTTGTTCCCTCTATGAGCACTGAAGCTTTCTTT.